Following are 26 T cell receptor beta chains from one sample sequenced in a study of a mutant IDH1 vaccine in newly diagnosed glioma. What these receptors recognize is not known. Libraries were prepared by immunoSEQ multiplex PCR; TCRdb keeps only in-frame clonotypes and omits some of them. This sample has over 50,000 clones, with around 90% found just once. Time point noted: week 5, during vaccination. With topical imiquimod, each dose of the vaccine consisted of 300 ug of mutant IDH1 20-mer peptide. The source material was PBMCs, sampled from a glioma patient whose treatment included an IDH1 peptide vaccine. These receptors were obtained from a woman between 35 and 50 years old with glioma.

The chain is built from TRBV7-9 and TRBJ1-3; D not certain. This CDR3 is built from 16 residues. Germline V lookup: CDR1 SEHNR, CDR2 FQNEAQ (reference sequence). V was cut by 3 bases and J by 0 bases, with 12 bases left in between. The CDR3: CASSFSFSNSGNTIYF. In DNA, the CDR3 is TGTGCCAGCAGCTTTTCGTTCTCGAACTCTGGAAACACCATATATTTT.

The rearrangement links TRBV6-1 to TRBJ1-5; D uncertain. The CDR3 consists of 11 residues. Germline V gives CDR1 MNHNS, CDR2 SASEGT. V gave up 1 base and J gave up 7 bases, with 2 bases separating them. CDR3 nucleotides: TGTGCCAGCAGTGAAGGACAGCCCCAGCATTTT. It is translated as CASSEGQPQHF.

The genes are TRBV7-8 and TRBJ1-5; D unresolved. Looked up from germline, CDR1 is SGHVS and CDR2 is FQNEAQ. V gave up 0 bases and J gave up 2 bases, with 5 bases separating them. CDR3 length equals 14 residues. The CDR3 is CASSLAQGNQPQHF. The CDR3 DNA reads TGTGCCAGCAGCTTAGCGCAAGGCAATCAGCCCCAGCATTTT.

V and J are TRBV10-3 and TRBJ1-1; D not resolved. CDR1 and CDR2 (germline): ENHRY, SYGVKD. This CDR3 comprises 14 residues. V dropped 4 bases and J dropped 1 base, with 10 bases sitting between them. CDR3 bases: TGTGCCATCAGTGCGTCCCGAGAGAACACTGAAGCTTTCTTT. This codes for CAISASRENTEAFF.

The genes are TRBV15 and TRBJ2-1; D is possibly TRBD1 or TRBD2 (5 bases each). The CDR3 spans 18 residues. CDR1 is LNHNV and CDR2 is YYDKDF in the germline V gene (reference sequence). V was trimmed by 2 bases and J by 5 bases, leaving 22 bases between them. The CDR3 is CATSRNSPGRVGNNEQFF. CDR3 nucleotide sequence: TGTGCCACCAGCAGAAACTCCCCCGGCAGGGTCGGGAACAATGAGCAGTTCTTC.

V and J are TRBV10-1 and TRBJ1-2; no definite D call. The CDR3 has 11 residues. V lost 4 bases and J 6 bases, leaving 6 bases between the germline ends. Per germline, CDR1 WNHNN and CDR2 SYGVQD (reference sequence). The CDR3 bases are TGCGCCAGCAGTGGGGGAAATGGCTACACCTTC. It translates to CASSGGNGYTF.

This clone was detected only once. The chain couples TRBV2 to TRBJ1-5; D might be TRBD1 (6 bases). The length of the CDR3 is 13 residues. V was clipped by 8 bases and J by 2 bases, with 10 bases between them. Per germline, CDR1 SNHLY and CDR2 FYNNEI. This CDR3 reads CASVGGGNQPQHF. CDR3 sequence (DNA): TGTGCCAGCGTGGGGGGCGGCAATCAGCCCCAGCATTTT.

CDR3 amino acids: CASSYGTMNTGELFF. DNA of the CDR3: TGTGCCAGCAGCTACGGGACTATGAACACCGGGGAGCTGTTTTTT. This chain links TRBV7-8 with TRBJ2-2; 7 nucleotides line up with TRBD2. The germline V gene has CDR1 SGHVS and CDR2 FQNEAQ. After removal of 4 bases from V and 1 base from J, the junction contained 3 bases not matched to a gene. The CDR3 runs to 15 residues.

This clone has a handful of counts. J is TRBJ1-1 and V is TRBV11-2, with D maybe TRBD1 (5 bases). The CDR3 sequence is 12 residues long. CDR1 SGHAT and CDR2 FQNNGV come from the germline V gene. V was pared by 4 bases and J by 4 bases, with 7 bases between. The CDR3 here is CASSSDSTEAFF. CDR3 nucleotide sequence: TGTGCCAGCAGCTCCGACAGCACTGAAGCTTTCTTT.

This CDR3 is CAIRAGWLGELFF. CDR3 in DNA: TGTGCCATCAGGGCAGGGTGGTTGGGGGAGCTGTTTTTT. The chain carries TRBV10-3 and TRBJ2-2; maybe TRBD1 (5 bases). Germline-derived CDR1 and CDR2 are ENHRY and SYGVKD. The V end lost 6 bases, the J end lost 8 bases, and 13 bases lay between the germline ends. The CDR3 covers 13 residues.

The rearrangement links TRBV18 to TRBJ1-2; 8 positions match TRBD1. This CDR3 spans 13 amino acids. Germline V gene sequence: CDR1 KGHSH, CDR2 LQKENI. The J segment lost 6 bases and the V segment lost 5 bases, leaving 5 bases of the junction unmatched. The CDR3 spells CASSNGQGDGYTF. The CDR3 coding sequence is TGTGCCAGCTCAAACGGACAGGGCGATGGCTACACCTTC.

The chain combines TRBV7-2 with TRBJ1-1, with TRBD1 matching over 8 bases. The length of the CDR3 is 15 residues. Germline lookup yields CDR1 SGHTA and CDR2 FQGNSA. V dropped 3 bases and J dropped 14; count of bases not matched to a gene: 17. The CDR3: CASSFGGTGLGEMFF. For the CDR3, the DNA is TGTGCCAGCAGCTTTGGAGGGACAGGACTCGGGGAAATGTTCTTT.

The chain employs TRBV7-7 and TRBJ1-5; no clear D gene. Trimming cost V 9 bases and J 4 bases, with 10 bases left between them. Germline V CDR1 and CDR2: SSHAT, FNYEAQ (reference sequence). The CDR3 has 12 residues. CDR3 protein: CARRVDNQPQHF. The CDR3 DNA sequence: TGTGCCAGGAGGGTAGATAATCAGCCCCAGCATTTT.

The chain joins TRBV6-1 to TRBJ2-7; TRBD2 agrees at 8 bases. The CDR3 runs 16 residues. Looked up from germline, CDR1 is MNHNS and CDR2 is SASEGT. The J segment lost 3 bases and the V segment lost 0 bases, leaving 7 bases of the junction unmatched. CDR3 sequence: CASSEARGDFGYEQYF. The CDR3 DNA reads TGTGCCAGCAGTGAAGCGCGGGGGGATTTCGGCTACGAGCAGTACTTC.

The V call is TRBV6-5, the J call TRBJ1-1; D remains unclear. Between the trimmed V and J ends, which lost 0 bases and 5 bases, there was a span of 13 bases. Germline lookup yields CDR1 MNHEY and CDR2 SVGAGI. The CDR3 is 15 amino acids. CDR3 nucleotides: TGTGCCAGCAGTTACTCATCGGGCGTGGGTACTGAAGCTTTCTTT. Translation: CASSYSSGVGTEAFF.

This chain uses TRBV6-5 with TRBJ1-2; D possibly corresponds to TRBD1 (5 bases). Looked up from germline, CDR1 is MNHEY and CDR2 is SVGAGI. There are 16 residues in the CDR3. V was pared by 0 bases and J by 6 bases, with 17 bases between. The CDR3 bases are TGTGCCAGCAGTTACTCGTGGGATGGGGGGAGGGATGGCTACACCTTC. Its protein product is CASSYSWDGGRDGYTF.

This sequence joins TRBV2 and TRBJ2-7, with D tentatively TRBD1 or TRBD2 (5 bases each). There are 15 residues in the CDR3. V lost 6 bases, J lost 4 bases, and 19 bases lay in between. Germline lookup yields CDR1 SNHLY and CDR2 FYNNEI. The CDR3 here is CASRRGYSSRYEQYF. The CDR3 DNA follows: TGTGCCAGCAGGAGGGGTTACAGTTCCCGATACGAGCAGTACTTC.

The CDR3 loop is CASSSTGGVPNQPQHF. CDR3 bases: TGTGCCAGCAGCAGCACAGGGGGCGTCCCCAATCAGCCCCAGCATTTT. The chain has TRBV7-8 and TRBJ1-5; 9 bases match TRBD1. The CDR3 contains 16 residues. V lost 5 bases and J lost 3; bases outside the gene matches: 8. The germline gives CDR1 SGHVS, CDR2 FQNEAQ.

The chain couples TRBV5-1 to TRBJ1-3, with 7 nucleotides matching TRBD1. The J segment lost 6 bases and the V segment lost 2 bases, leaving 5 bases of the junction unmatched. CDR1 is SGHRS, CDR2 YFSETQ, per germline. CDR3 length: 14 amino acids. The CDR3 loop reads CASSLQGQANTIYF. CDR3 nucleotide sequence: TGCGCCAGCAGCTTACAAGGACAGGCAAACACCATATATTTT.

The table lists this clone with a few counts. The CDR3 sequence is CAWEPERQNTEAFF. The CDR3 DNA sequence: TGTGCCTGGGAGCCTGAACGTCAGAACACTGAAGCTTTCTTT. The chain couples TRBV30 to TRBJ1-1; D gene unclear. The length of the CDR3 is 14 residues. V was cut by 5 bases and J by 1 base, with 14 bases left in between. Germline V CDR1 and CDR2: GTSNPN, SVGIG (reference sequence).

This chain uses TRBV4-2 with TRBJ2-2, with 7 bases fitting TRBD2. The ends lost 0 bases at V and 6 bases at J; junction bases unmatched: 10. This CDR3 is 17 amino acids long. CDR1 is LGHNA and CDR2 is YNFKEQ in the germline V gene. CDR3 bases: TGTGCCAGCAGCCAAGAATTTCGGGGGGTCCTCGCCGGGGAGCTGTTTTTT. It codes for CASSQEFRGVLAGELFF.

This chain joins TRBV5-1 and TRBJ2-1, with D unclear. The germline V and J ends were trimmed by 0 bases and 5 bases, with 6 bases remaining between them. Germline assignment: CDR1 SGHRS and CDR2 YFSETQ. CDR3 size: 13 residues. The CDR3 reads CASSLVADNEQFF. CDR3 DNA sequence: TGCGCCAGCAGCTTGGTGGCTGACAATGAGCAGTTCTTC. Full variable domain (missing parts from reference TRBV5-1 and TRBJ2-1): KAGVTQTPRYLIKTRGQQVTLSCSPISGHRSVSWYQQTPGQGLQFLFEYFSETQRNKGNFPGRFSGRQFSNSRSEMNVSTLELGDSALYLCASSLVADNEQFFGPGTRLTVL.

This chain connects TRBV6-1 to TRBJ2-3; 10 positions agree with TRBD1. Trimming took 0 bases from V and 5 from J; bases not matched to a gene: 8. CDR1 is MNHNS, CDR2 SASEGT, per germline. The CDR3 is 17 amino acids. CDR3 sequence (DNA): TGTGCCAGCAGTGAAGCCCTTGGACAGGGGGGGGGAGATACGCAGTATTTT. Its protein product is CASSEALGQGGGDTQYF.

This clone is a singleton in its sample. The chain is built from TRBV6-8 and TRBJ1-3; TRBD1 matches at 9 bases. CDR3 length: 17 amino acids. V trimming: 0 bases; J trimming: 0 bases; junction bases outside the gene matches: 3. Germline lookup yields CDR1 MNHGY and CDR2 SAAAGT. The CDR3 bases are TGTGCCAGCAGTTACTCCGGGACAGGGTCCTCTGGAAACACCATATATTTT. Translating it yields CASSYSGTGSSGNTIYF.

The rearrangement uses TRBV7-9 and TRBJ2-2, with D unclear. Trimming left V 2 bases short and J 1 base short, with 5 bases between. Germline CDR1 SEHNR, CDR2 FQNEAQ (reference sequence). This CDR3 spans 14 amino acids. CDR3 sequence: CASSLPVNTGELFF. Here the CDR3 DNA reads TGTGCCAGCAGCTTACCGGTGAACACCGGGGAGCTGTTTTTT.

The chain is built from TRBV4-3 and TRBJ1-2, with D perhaps matching TRBD1 (6 bases). This CDR3 spans 15 amino acids. Trimming removed 0 bases from V and 7 bases from J, with 15 bases in between. CDR1 and CDR2 (germline): LGHNA, YSLEER. The CDR3 sequence is CASSQDWGGAAGYTF. CDR3 coding DNA: TGCGCCAGCAGCCAAGATTGGGGGGGGGCAGCTGGCTACACCTTC.